Shown below are 31 T cell receptor beta chains from a single sample sequenced in a study of quantifying T cell responses using KT2 cells (dated by TCRdb to the late 2010s). With respect to the entire study: RNA was DNase-treated and reverse transcribed with TCR alpha and beta constant-region primers, mostly using SuperScript III.

The library was prepared using UMI-ligation and nested PCR. The reads were generated on an Illumina MiSeq. A single-stranded oligonucleotide bearing the Illumina SP2 sequence and a UMI was ligated to the 3' end of the cDNA with T4 RNA ligase 1. PCR1 consisted of three to four cycles (98 degrees C 15 s, 69 degrees C 30 s, 72 degrees C 40 s), and for the beta primer an equimolar mix of RC1.1 and RC1.2 was used to cover TRBC1 and TRBC2. The public reads were reprocessed in TCRdb via fastp at Q25 and MiXCR, keeping in-frame beta chains. Every distinct CDR3 protein forms one entry, paired with its most common genes and DNA. Recorded for this sample are tens of thousands of distinct CDR3 sequences; 9% to 15% of them occurred a single time. The ten largest clonotypes hold around 9.9% of the sample. The material sequenced was PBMCs spiked with cells of the T cell clone KT2. These receptors were collected from a human donor.

This clonotype occurred a few times. V usage is TRBV15 and J usage is TRBJ2-3, with TRBD2 matching over 10 bases. The CDR3 sequence is 18 residues long. Germline V CDR1 and CDR2: LNHNV, YYDKDF (reference sequence). Trimming removed 1 base from V and 0 bases from J; junction bases left unmatched: 7. CDR3 protein: CATSRVLAGAYSTDTQYF. CDR3 sequence (DNA): TGTGCCACCAGCAGAGTCCTAGCGGGGGCCTATAGCACAGATACGCAGTATTTT.

This clonotype has only a few counts. This sequence joins TRBV24-1 and TRBJ2-3; 10 positions agree with TRBD1. The CDR3 is made up of 13 amino acids. V shed 2 bases and J 8 bases; nucleotides not matched to a gene: 0. Per the germline V gene, CDR1 is KGHDR and CDR2 is SFDVKD. CDR3 residues: CATSDWTGGTQYF. CDR3 sequence (DNA): TGTGCCACCAGTGATTGGACAGGGGGTACGCAGTATTTT.

The rearrangement joins TRBV14 to TRBJ2-4, with D tentatively TRBD2 (6 bases). This CDR3 contains 17 residues. The V and J ends lost 0 bases and 8 bases respectively, with 20 bases between them. Germline V lookup: CDR1 SGHDN, CDR2 FVKESK. In nucleotides, the CDR3 is TGTGCCAGCAGCCAAGATGTGATAGCGGAGGGAAGGGACATTCAGTACTTC. It is translated as CASSQDVIAEGRDIQYF.

The J gene is TRBJ1-1, the V gene TRBV13, with 12 bases matching TRBD1. This CDR3 has 16 amino acids. J was trimmed by 3 bases and V by 5 bases; bases with no gene match: 7. Germline V CDR1 and CDR2: PRHDT, FYEKMQ (reference sequence). In nucleotides, the CDR3 is TGTGCCAGCAGCCCTCCGGGACAGGGGGCGGACACTGAAGCTTTCTTT. This codes for CASSPPGQGADTEAFF.

The V call is TRBV2, the J call TRBJ1-2; 7 bases agree with TRBD1. Germline CDR1 is SNHLY and CDR2 is FYNNEI. CDR3 length equals 14 residues. Trimming took 3 bases from V and 7 from J; bases not matched to a gene: 8. CDR3 loop: CASSESTGQGGYTF. The CDR3 DNA reads as TGTGCCAGCAGTGAGTCGACAGGGCAGGGTGGCTACACCTTC.

This clonotype was seen many times. V is TRBV14 and J is TRBJ2-6, with D unresolved. With 1 base removed from V and 0 bases from J, the gap between germline ends came to 1 base. The CDR3 consists of 14 residues. The germline CDR1 and CDR2 sequences are SGHDN and FVKESK. CDR3 protein: CASSQASGANVLTF. DNA for the CDR3: TGTGCCAGCAGCCAAGCCTCTGGGGCCAACGTCCTGACTTTC. Using reference TRBV14 and TRBJ2-6 for the parts outside the CDR3, the full variable domain is EAGVTQFPSHSVIEKGQTVTLRCDPISGHDNLYWYRRVMGKEIKFLLHFVKESKQDESGMPNNRFLAERTGGTYSTLKVQPAELEDSGVYFCASSQASGANVLTFGAGSRLTVL.

This clonotype has more than one count but fewer than ten. The chain's CDR3 is CASSLRSGSDTQYF. CDR3 coding DNA: TGTGCCAGCAGCTTAAGGTCAGGATCAGATACGCAGTATTTT. The rearrangement links TRBV11-2 to TRBJ2-3; no clear D gene. Germline assignment: CDR1 SGHAT and CDR2 FQNNGV. The V gene lost 2 bases and the J gene lost 4 bases, with 10 bases spanning the gap. The CDR3 contains 14 residues.

The gene calls are TRBV5-1 and TRBJ1-4; 7 bases are a match to TRBD1. The CDR3 sequence is 15 residues long. Trimming removed 4 bases from V and 4 bases from J; junction bases left unmatched: 7. From germline, CDR1 is SGHRS and CDR2 YFSETQ. The chain's CDR3 is CASSPPGQFNEKLFF. The CDR3 DNA reads as TGCGCCAGCAGCCCGCCGGGACAGTTTAATGAAAAACTGTTTTTT.

The V and J genes are TRBV15 and TRBJ1-5; D remains unclear. The CDR3 covers 13 residues. V was clipped by 0 bases and J by 5 bases, with 5 bases between them. Germline V gene sequence: CDR1 LNHNV, CDR2 YYDKDF (reference sequence). The CDR3 DNA reads TGTGCCACCAGCAGAGATCCCGATCAGCCCCAGCATTTT. Protein product: CATSRDPDQPQHF.

By frequency in the sample, this clonotype is medium-sized (0.01 to 0.1%). The J gene is TRBJ1-5, the V gene TRBV27; no reliable D call. V was shortened by 6 bases and J by 3 bases, with 15 bases between the two germline ends. From germline, CDR1 is MNHEY and CDR2 SMNVEV (reference sequence). The length of the CDR3 is 15 residues. The chain's CDR3 is CASSESYSSNQPQHF. The CDR3 coding sequence is TGTGCCAGCAGCGAATCCTACAGCTCCAATCAGCCCCAGCATTTT.

This clonotype was observed a handful of times. The chain carries TRBV12-3 or TRBV12-4 and TRBJ2-1, with D unresolved. V lost 7 bases, J lost 8 bases, and 12 bases lay in between. The CDR3 runs to 12 residues. CDR3 sequence reads: CASTLVMYEQFF. Here the CDR3 DNA reads TGTGCCAGCACTTTGGTAATGTATGAGCAGTTCTTC.

This clonotype was seen a few times. J is TRBJ2-3 and V is TRBV6-1, with D perhaps TRBD1 (6 bases). Germline-derived CDR1 and CDR2 are MNHNS and SASEGT. The CDR3 spans 15 residues. V was clipped by 6 bases and J by 7 bases, with 20 bases between them. The DNA for the CDR3 is TGTGCCAGCAGCCCCCGGGACAAGGGGTCGCATACGCAGTATTTT. Amino acid sequence: CASSPRDKGSHTQYF.

This chain connects TRBV20-1 to TRBJ2-7, with TRBD1 matching 10 bases. The CDR3 is 14 residues long. V trimming: 2 bases; J trimming: 2 bases; junction bases outside the gene matches: 3. The germline CDR1 and CDR2 sequences are DFQATT and SNEGSKA (reference sequence). CDR3 in amino acids: CSARSGQGTYEQYF. The CDR3 nucleotides are TGCAGTGCTAGATCGGGACAGGGGACCTACGAGCAGTACTTC.

There are many counts of this clonotype. V gene TRBV4-2 combines with J gene TRBJ2-1; a weak D match, TRBD1 (5 bases). Germline V gene data show CDR1 as LGHNA and CDR2 as YNFKEQ. V was shortened by 6 bases and J by 5 bases, with 11 bases between the two germline ends. This CDR3 is 13 amino acids long. The CDR3 reads CASRGVGHNEQFF. In DNA form, the CDR3 reads TGTGCCAGCAGAGGGGTAGGGCACAATGAGCAGTTCTTC.

This rearrangement joins TRBV25-1 to TRBJ1-1; unclear D gene. Germline V CDR1 and CDR2: MGHDK, SYGVNS. Trimming removed 7 bases from V and 0 bases from J, with 9 bases in between. The CDR3 loop spans 13 amino acids. CDR3 loop: CASMAELNTEAFF. CDR3 sequence (DNA): TGTGCCAGCATGGCAGAACTGAACACTGAAGCTTTCTTT.

CDR3 sequence: CSVGTGTGELFF. The DNA of the CDR3 is TGCAGCGTGGGAACAGGGACCGGGGAGCTGTTTTTT. This chain joins TRBV29-1 and TRBJ2-2; D is perhaps TRBD1 (6 bases). The V end lost 6 bases, the J end lost 5 bases, and 10 bases lay between the germline ends. The CDR3 runs to 12 residues. Looked up from germline, CDR1 is SQVTM and CDR2 is ANQGSEA.

CDR3 loop: CASSLIRGFGNTEAFF. The CDR3 region has the DNA TGTGCCAGCAGCTTGATTCGGGGTTTTGGGAACACTGAAGCTTTCTTT. The chain joins TRBV5-4 to TRBJ1-1; D not certain. The V gene lost 1 base and the J gene lost 1 base, with 14 bases spanning the gap. Germline CDR1 is SGHNT and CDR2 is YYREEE (reference sequence). This CDR3 has 16 amino acids.

By its share, this clonotype is medium-sized. The chain uses TRBV4-2 and TRBJ2-7; 11 positions match TRBD1. With 2 bases clipped from V and 3 bases from J, the junction kept 6 bases outside the gene matches. Germline V gene data show CDR1 as LGHNA and CDR2 as YNFKEQ. The CDR3 sequence is 16 residues long. The CDR3 spells CASSQQTGTGGYEQYF. DNA for the CDR3: TGTGCCAGCAGCCAACAAACCGGGACAGGGGGCTACGAGCAGTACTTC.

The V and J genes are TRBV7-8 and TRBJ2-1, with D possibly matching TRBD2 (6 bases). Germline CDR1 is SGHVS and CDR2 is FQNEAQ. V dropped 0 bases and J dropped 9 bases, with 21 bases sitting between them. This CDR3 has 17 amino acids. The CDR3 coding sequence is TGTGCCAGCAGCTTAGCCCTCCGGGACTTCCCCTCTGGTGAGCAGTTCTTC. This gives the protein CASSLALRDFPSGEQFF.

The chain is built from TRBV20-1 and TRBJ2-1, with D perhaps TRBD2 (6 bases). The germline V gene encodes CDR1 DFQATT and CDR2 SNEGSKA (reference sequence). This CDR3 has 15 residues. Trimming removed 3 bases at V and 5 bases at J, with 17 bases between. The CDR3 coding sequence is TGCAGTGCTAGTTTGTGGGACTTAGATGACAATGAGCAGTTCTTC. It codes for CSASLWDLDDNEQFF.

This clonotype came up many times. The chain joins TRBV20-1 to TRBJ2-7; possible D gene TRBD2, 7 bases. Germline CDR1 is DFQATT and CDR2 is SNEGSKA (reference sequence). The CDR3 runs to 14 residues. V dropped 4 bases and J dropped 2 bases, with 15 bases sitting between them. CDR3: CSANGRGQTYEQYF. The CDR3 DNA reads as TGCAGTGCTAATGGGCGGGGGCAAACCTACGAGCAGTACTTC.

Worth noting for this clonotype: One base away lies a much larger clone, so this may be a sequencing read error. The chain uses TRBV29-1 and TRBJ2-1; D is undetermined. The CDR3 has 14 amino acids. V was cut by 6 bases and J by 6 bases, with 18 bases left in between. Germline loops: CDR1 SQVTM, CDR2 ANQGSEA. The CDR3 DNA is TGCAGCGTCCTTCCGATGTTATCGTGCAATGAGCAGTTCTTC. This codes for CSVLPMLSCNEQFF.

This clonotype showed up just a few times. The chain couples TRBV6-2 or TRBV6-3 to TRBJ2-1; 11 bases are a match to TRBD2. The CDR3 runs to 15 residues. CDR1 is MNHEY and CDR2 is SVGEGT in the germline V gene. Unmatched junction bases numbered 5, after V lost 5 bases and J lost 5 bases. The CDR3 DNA is TGTGCCAGCAGTCAACCGGGACTAGCGGACAATGAGCAGTTCTTC. As protein: CASSQPGLADNEQFF.

The V and J genes are TRBV25-1 and TRBJ2-3; no definite D call. The CDR3 has 13 amino acids. CDR1 and CDR2 (germline): MGHDK, SYGVNS. Trimming cost V 3 bases and J 2 bases, with 6 bases left between them. The CDR3 region has the DNA TGTGCCAGCAGTGACCGGACCACAGATACGCAGTATTTT. Translation: CASSDRTTDTQYF.

This clonotype was detected a few times. V gene TRBV7-2 combines with J gene TRBJ2-3; the D is unclear. CDR3 length equals 12 residues. Trimming took off 11 bases at V and 0 bases at J, with 9 bases between the two ends. Germline CDR1 and CDR2: SGHTA and FQGNSA. CDR3 in amino acids: CACDASTDTQYF. In nucleotides, the CDR3 is TGTGCCTGTGATGCTAGCACAGATACGCAGTATTTT.

This clonotype has only a few counts. The chain employs TRBV13 and TRBJ2-7; D unresolved. Germline CDR1 PRHDT, CDR2 FYEKMQ (reference sequence). The V and J ends lost 3 bases and 4 bases respectively, with 13 bases between them. This CDR3 is built from 14 residues. The chain's CDR3 is CASSFKGYLYEQYF. As DNA, the CDR3 is TGTGCCAGCAGCTTTAAGGGATACCTATACGAGCAGTACTTC.

J is TRBJ1-1 and V is TRBV20-1; D possibly corresponds to TRBD1 (6 bases). The CDR3 covers 16 residues. The V end was cut by 3 bases, the J end by 0 bases, with 17 bases between. Germline V lookup: CDR1 DFQATT, CDR2 SNEGSKA (reference sequence). The CDR3: CSARAAGAPLNTEAFF. CDR3 bases: TGCAGTGCTAGGGCGGCAGGGGCGCCCCTGAACACTGAAGCTTTCTTT.

Only a few counts were recorded for this clonotype. This sequence joins TRBV3-1 and TRBJ1-1; D might be TRBD1 (6 bases). V was shortened by 4 bases and J by 5 bases, with 8 bases between the two germline ends. The CDR3 totals 12 residues. From germline, CDR1 is LGHDT and CDR2 YNNKEL (reference sequence). CDR3: CASSLTGTEAFF. For the CDR3, the DNA is TGTGCCAGCAGCCTTACAGGGACTGAAGCTTTCTTT. Filled out from reference TRBV3-1 and TRBJ1-1, the complete variable domain reads DTAVSQTPKYLVTQMGNDKSIKCEQNLGHDTMYWYKQDSKKFLKIMFSYNNKELIINETVPNRFSPKSPDKAHLNLHINSLELGDSAVYFCASSLTGTEAFFGQGTRLTVV.

This clonotype has more than one count but fewer than ten. The J gene is TRBJ2-7, the V gene TRBV2; maybe TRBD1 (6 bases). CDR3 length: 14 residues. Germline V gives CDR1 SNHLY, CDR2 FYNNEI. The germline V and J ends were trimmed by 3 bases and 0 bases, with 9 bases remaining between them. The CDR3 spells CASSEPRGSYEQYF. The CDR3 region has the DNA TGTGCCAGCAGTGAGCCCAGGGGCTCCTACGAGCAGTACTTC.

The V gene is TRBV12-3 or TRBV12-4, the J gene TRBJ2-7; D unclear. V dropped 1 base and J dropped 3 bases, with 7 bases sitting between them. CDR3 length equals 13 residues. The chain's CDR3 is CASSLGLIYEQYF. In nucleotides, the CDR3 is TGTGCCAGCAGTTTAGGATTAATCTACGAGCAGTACTTC.

The V and J genes are TRBV5-5 and TRBJ1-4; 7 bases align to TRBD1. Germline V CDR1 and CDR2: SGHKS, YYEKEE (reference sequence). The V segment lost 3 bases and the J segment 6 bases; nucleotides outside the gene matches: 5. CDR3 length: 14 amino acids. This CDR3 is CASSYGQADEKLFF. Here the CDR3 DNA reads TGTGCCAGCAGCTACGGACAGGCTGATGAAAAACTGTTTTTT. The entire variable domain, with the rest obtained from reference TRBV5-5 and TRBJ1-4, is as follows: DAGVTQSPTHLIKTRGQQVTLRCSPISGHKSVSWYQQVLGQGPQFIFQYYEKEERGRGNFPDRFSARQFPNYSSELNVNALLLGDSALYLCASSYGQADEKLFFGSGTQLSVL.